This T cell receptor (beta chain) was profiled in a study of T cells in Graves' hyperthyroidism and ophthalmopathy. For the study at large: Peripheral blood was acquired at first diagnosis, ahead of any therapy whatsoever. Overall study findings and caveats: Ophthalmopathy was predicted by the model a median of approximately 6 months ahead of onset.

Enrolled ophthalmopathy patients presented with a Clinical Activity Score of at least 3, a NOSPECS grade of at least 4, and disease duration under 3 months. PBMCs came from over 8.5 ml fresh peripheral blood. From germline, CDR1 is KGHDR and CDR2 SFDVKD. CDR3 length: 15 amino acids. V was clipped by 9 bases and J by 0 bases; unmatched bases: 8. In regard to this clonotype: Its target is not known.

TCR beta CDR3 regions were amplified from RNA. HTBI primers were used for first-round RT-PCR of the TCR CDR3. Via MiXCR, TCRdb re-called the multiplex PCR reads, giving one row per CDR3 protein. Of some 580,000 distinct CDR3 sequences listed, more than 15% were seen once; the top ten hold about 3.5%. The chain links TRBV24-1 to TRBJ2-7, with 9 bases fitting TRBD1. Material: blood. The sequence came from a woman in her forties with Graves' ophthalmopathy. CDR3 in amino acids: CATRIKQGASYEQYF. For the CDR3, the DNA is TGTGCCACCCGGATCAAACAGGGGGCCTCCTACGAGCAGTACTTC.